This T cell receptor beta chain was sequenced in a study of CD8 T cells in Susac syndrome. The study, taken as a whole, reports: The authors acknowledged that their TCR sequencing and HLA analysis involved a relatively small number of individuals.

The multiple sclerosis control group was made up of treatment-naive patients with stable or active relapsing-remitting disease. TEMRA cells were FACS-enriched, with CD8+ and CD4+ T cells isolated negatively. It was with random hexamers that about 0.45 to 1 ug RNA was reverse transcribed. TCR beta CDR3 was amplified by immunoSEQ multiplex PCR. This amplification extended across 54 Vbeta and 13 Jbeta segments. TCRdb reanalysed the immunoSEQ multiplex PCR reads using MiXCR and keeps one entry per CDR3 protein. The table includes roughly 150,000 distinct CDR3 sequences, around 96% detected once. Germline loops: CDR1 LGHDT, CDR2 YNNKEL (reference sequence). CDR3 length: 13 amino acids. With 5 bases removed from V and 0 bases from J, the gap between germline ends came to 8 bases. This clonotype showed up just once. The antigen is undetermined.

Sequenced sample: CD8+ T cells from PBMCs. The J gene is TRBJ2-7, the V gene TRBV3-1; no firm D call. This sequence originates from a human donor with multiple sclerosis. DNA for the CDR3: TGTGCCAGCAGCACGGACCTCTCCTACGAGCAGTACTTC. This encodes CASSTDLSYEQYF.